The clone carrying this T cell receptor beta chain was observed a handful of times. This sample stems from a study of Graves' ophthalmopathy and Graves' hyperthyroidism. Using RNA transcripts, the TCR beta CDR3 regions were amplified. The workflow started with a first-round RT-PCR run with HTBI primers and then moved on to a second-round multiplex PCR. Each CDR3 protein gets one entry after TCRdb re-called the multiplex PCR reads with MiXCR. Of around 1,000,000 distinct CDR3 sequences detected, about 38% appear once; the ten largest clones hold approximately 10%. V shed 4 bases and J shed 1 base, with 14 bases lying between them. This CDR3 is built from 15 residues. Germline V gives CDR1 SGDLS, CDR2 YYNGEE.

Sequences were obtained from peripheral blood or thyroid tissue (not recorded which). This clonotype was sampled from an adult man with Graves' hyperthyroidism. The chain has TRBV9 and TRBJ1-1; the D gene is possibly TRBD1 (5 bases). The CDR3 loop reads CASSQGGLGNTEAFF. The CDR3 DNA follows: TGTGCCAGCAGCCAGGGTGGGCTGGGGAACACTGAAGCTTTCTTT.